The rows below give T cell receptor beta chains drawn from one sample of a study of T-cell memory formation after mild COVID-19. A single record per CDR3 protein comes from TCRdb applying MiXCR to the 5' RACE reads. Of about 190,000 distinct CDR3 sequences in the sample, 20% to 25% were seen once. Sequencing was done on a sample of PBMCs or a T cell subset sorted from them (not recorded which). The receptors come from an adult woman who had mild COVID-19 (a few samples of this study predate the infection). Cell type and time point are not known. The CDR3 runs from the conserved cysteine through the conserved F or W. The order of the fields is J gene, CDR3 length, clone size, V gene, D gene, CDR3 DNA, CDR3 protein. A D gene is named only where the DNA matches it firmly. Size values are once, few and many counts, or a class for expanded clones, and some rows have none.

J gene: TRBJ2-7; CDR3 length: 14; clone size: few; V gene: TRBV29-1; D gene: NA; CDR3 DNA: TGCAGCGTTGAAATTGTGAACAGGGTCCACGAGCAGTACTTC; CDR3 protein: CSVEIVNRVHEQYF
J gene: TRBJ2-3; CDR3 length: 17; clone size: NA; V gene: TRBV27; D gene: TRBD2; CDR3 DNA: TGTGCCAGCAGTTCCCCGGGACGCAGCGGGAGTACAGATACGCAGTATTTT; CDR3 protein: CASSSPGRSGSTDTQYF
J gene: TRBJ1-1; CDR3 length: 14; clone size: NA; V gene: TRBV7-9; D gene: NA; CDR3 DNA: TGTGCCAGCAGCTTAGACACCCTGAACACTGAAGCTTTCTTT; CDR3 protein: CASSLDTLNTEAFF
J gene: TRBJ2-1; CDR3 length: 14; clone size: few; V gene: TRBV7-9; D gene: NA; CDR3 DNA: TGTGCCAGCACCTTGACAGGCTCCTACAATGAGCAGTTCTTC; CDR3 protein: CASTLTGSYNEQFF
J gene: TRBJ2-5; CDR3 length: 12; clone size: medium-sized; V gene: TRBV6-1; D gene: NA; CDR3 DNA: TGTGCCAGCAGTGAAGGATGGGAGACCCAGTACTTC; CDR3 protein: CASSEGWETQYF
J gene: TRBJ2-3; CDR3 length: 17; clone size: few; V gene: TRBV12-3/TRBV12-4; D gene: NA; CDR3 DNA: TGTGCCAGCAGTTTAGTCCTCGGGACACCTAACACAGATACGCAGTATTTT; CDR3 protein: CASSLVLGTPNTDTQYF
J gene: TRBJ2-1; CDR3 length: 13; clone size: NA; V gene: TRBV7-8; D gene: NA; CDR3 DNA: TGTGCCAGCAGCCATGGAACTTACAATGAGCAGTTCTTC; CDR3 protein: CASSHGTYNEQFF
J gene: TRBJ2-7; CDR3 length: 13; clone size: few; V gene: TRBV13; D gene: NA; CDR3 DNA: TGTGCCAGCAGCTTATACCGTGGCTACGAGCAGTACTTC; CDR3 protein: CASSLYRGYEQYF
J gene: TRBJ2-5; CDR3 length: 16; clone size: NA; V gene: TRBV7-8; D gene: TRBD2; CDR3 DNA: TGTGCCAGCAGCTGGCTACTAGCGGGAAACCAAGAGACCCAGTACTTC; CDR3 protein: CASSWLLAGNQETQYF
J gene: TRBJ1-2; CDR3 length: 12; clone size: NA; V gene: TRBV20-1; D gene: NA; CDR3 DNA: TGCAGTGCTAGAGGGGGCGAGGGTGGCTACACCTTC; CDR3 protein: CSARGGEGGYTF
J gene: TRBJ1-1; CDR3 length: 15; clone size: few; V gene: TRBV6-6; D gene: TRBD1; CDR3 DNA: TGTGCCAGCAGTTACCGACAGGGCCTGAACACTGAAGCTTTCTTT; CDR3 protein: CASSYRQGLNTEAFF
J gene: TRBJ2-1; CDR3 length: 16; clone size: few; V gene: TRBV18; D gene: TRBD2; CDR3 DNA: TGTGCCAGCTCCCCGGGGACTAGCGTTTCCTACAATGAGCAGTTCTTC; CDR3 protein: CASSPGTSVSYNEQFF
J gene: TRBJ2-7; CDR3 length: 15; clone size: NA; V gene: TRBV29-1; D gene: NA; CDR3 DNA: TGCAGCGTTGAAAGGTATGGGACACCTGCCTACGAGCAGTACTTC; CDR3 protein: CSVERYGTPAYEQYF
J gene: TRBJ2-1; CDR3 length: 14; clone size: NA; V gene: TRBV5-1; D gene: NA; CDR3 DNA: TGCGCCAGCAGCTTGTACGGCTCCTACAATGAGCAGTTCTTC; CDR3 protein: CASSLYGSYNEQFF
J gene: TRBJ1-1; CDR3 length: 20; clone size: NA; V gene: TRBV6-2/TRBV6-3; D gene: NA; CDR3 DNA: TGTGCCAGCAGTTACTCTACGTCCGGGACTGAACCCGAGTTGGACACTGAAGCTTTCTTT; CDR3 protein: CASSYSTSGTEPELDTEAFF
J gene: TRBJ2-7; CDR3 length: 15; clone size: NA; V gene: TRBV9; D gene: NA; CDR3 DNA: TGTGCCAGCAGCGTAGCGGCGGGCGACCTCTACGAGCAGTACTTC; CDR3 protein: CASSVAAGDLYEQYF
J gene: TRBJ1-3; CDR3 length: 14; clone size: few; V gene: TRBV7-6; D gene: TRBD1; CDR3 DNA: TGTGCCAGCAGTCGACAGGGCGCTGGAAACACCATATATTTT; CDR3 protein: CASSRQGAGNTIYF
J gene: TRBJ2-7; CDR3 length: 15; clone size: few; V gene: TRBV19; D gene: TRBD2; CDR3 DNA: TGTGCCAGTAGTATGGCCAGCGGGAGAGCCTACGAGCAGTACTTC; CDR3 protein: CASSMASGRAYEQYF
J gene: TRBJ1-1; CDR3 length: 11; clone size: NA; V gene: TRBV30; D gene: NA; CDR3 DNA: TGTGCCTGGAGTGTAGGAGGGTATGCTTTCTTT; CDR3 protein: CAWSVGGYAFF
J gene: TRBJ2-2; CDR3 length: 14; clone size: NA; V gene: TRBV6-5; D gene: TRBD2; CDR3 DNA: TGTGCCAGCAGTACTAGCGGGAACACCGGGGAGCTGTTTTTT; CDR3 protein: CASSTSGNTGELFF
J gene: TRBJ1-2; CDR3 length: 14; clone size: NA; V gene: TRBV9; D gene: TRBD1; CDR3 DNA: TGTGCCAGCAGCGCCCCCGGGACAGGGGCCACCTTACTCTTC; CDR3 protein: CASSAPGTGATLLF
J gene: TRBJ2-3; CDR3 length: 18; clone size: NA; V gene: TRBV20-1; D gene: NA; CDR3 DNA: TGCAGTGCTATCGAGCAAGTTGTTTCCGAGTTAAACTCAGATACGCAGTATTTT; CDR3 protein: CSAIEQVVSELNSDTQYF
J gene: TRBJ2-7; CDR3 length: 14; clone size: few; V gene: TRBV28; D gene: TRBD2; CDR3 DNA: TGTGCCAGCGGAGCTAGCGGGAGCTCCTACGAGCAGTACTTC; CDR3 protein: CASGASGSSYEQYF
J gene: TRBJ2-1; CDR3 length: 15; clone size: few; V gene: TRBV4-1; D gene: TRBD2; CDR3 DNA: TGCGCCAGCGGGACCTCCGGGACTAGCGGGTCTGAGCAGTTCTTC; CDR3 protein: CASGTSGTSGSEQFF
J gene: TRBJ2-3; CDR3 length: 14; clone size: few; V gene: TRBV9; D gene: TRBD2; CDR3 DNA: TGTGCCAGCAGCGTAGACGGGGGGGCGGCTACGCAGTATTTT; CDR3 protein: CASSVDGGAATQYF
J gene: TRBJ2-2; CDR3 length: 12; clone size: many; V gene: TRBV9; D gene: NA; CDR3 DNA: TGTGCCAGCAGCCCCGACACCGGGGAGCTGTTTTTT; CDR3 protein: CASSPDTGELFF
J gene: TRBJ1-2; CDR3 length: 15; clone size: NA; V gene: TRBV4-1; D gene: NA; CDR3 DNA: TGCGCCAGCAGCCAACTGAGGACAGCTAACTATGGCTACACCTTC; CDR3 protein: CASSQLRTANYGYTF
J gene: TRBJ2-7; CDR3 length: 15; clone size: NA; V gene: TRBV3-1; D gene: TRBD2; CDR3 DNA: TGTGCCAGCAGCCAAGAGAGAGCGGGGGTATACGAGCAGTACTTC; CDR3 protein: CASSQERAGVYEQYF
J gene: TRBJ2-3; CDR3 length: 16; clone size: few; V gene: TRBV30; D gene: NA; CDR3 DNA: TGTGCCTGGAGTGTAAGGTTCCAGGAGAGCACAGATACGCAGTATTTT; CDR3 protein: CAWSVRFQESTDTQYF